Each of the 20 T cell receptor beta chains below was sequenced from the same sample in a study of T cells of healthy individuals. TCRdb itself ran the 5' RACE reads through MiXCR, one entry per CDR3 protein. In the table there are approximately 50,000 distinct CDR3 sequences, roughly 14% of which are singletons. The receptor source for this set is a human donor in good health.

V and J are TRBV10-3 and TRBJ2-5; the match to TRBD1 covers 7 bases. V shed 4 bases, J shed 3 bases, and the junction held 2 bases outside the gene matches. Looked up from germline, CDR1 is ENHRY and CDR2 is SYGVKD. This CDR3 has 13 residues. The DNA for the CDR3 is TGTGCCATCAGTGGAGGACAGGAAGAGACCCAGTACTTC. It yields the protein CAISGGQEETQYF.

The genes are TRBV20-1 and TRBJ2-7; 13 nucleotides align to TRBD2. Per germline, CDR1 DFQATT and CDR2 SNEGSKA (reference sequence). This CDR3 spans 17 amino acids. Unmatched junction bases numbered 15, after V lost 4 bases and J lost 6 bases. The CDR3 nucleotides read TGCAGTGCTACTAGCGCCTGGACTAGCGGGGGAGTGGGCGAGCAGTACTTC. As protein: CSATSAWTSGGVGEQYF.

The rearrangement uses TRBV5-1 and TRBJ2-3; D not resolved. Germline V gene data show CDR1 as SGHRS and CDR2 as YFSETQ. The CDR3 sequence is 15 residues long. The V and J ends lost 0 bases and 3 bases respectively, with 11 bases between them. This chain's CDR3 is CASSLVYRRTDTQYF. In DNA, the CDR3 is TGCGCCAGCAGCTTGGTCTACCGCCGAACAGATACGCAGTATTTT.

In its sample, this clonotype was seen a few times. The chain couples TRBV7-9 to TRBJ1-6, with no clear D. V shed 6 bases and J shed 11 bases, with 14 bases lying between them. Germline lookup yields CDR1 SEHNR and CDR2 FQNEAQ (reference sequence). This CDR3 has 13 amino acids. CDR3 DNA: TGTGCCAGCAGACCCGGACCCGAAACACCCCTCCACTTT. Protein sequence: CASRPGPETPLHF.

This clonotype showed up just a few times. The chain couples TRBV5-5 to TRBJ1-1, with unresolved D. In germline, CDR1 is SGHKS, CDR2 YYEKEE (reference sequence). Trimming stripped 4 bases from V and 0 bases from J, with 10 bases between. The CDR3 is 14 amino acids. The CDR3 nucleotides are TGTGCCAGCAGCGTGCCCCGGGTGAACACTGAAGCTTTCTTT. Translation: CASSVPRVNTEAFF. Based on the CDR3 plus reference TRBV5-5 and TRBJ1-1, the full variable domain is DAGVTQSPTHLIKTRGQQVTLRCSPISGHKSVSWYQQVLGQGPQFIFQYYEKEERGRGNFPDRFSARQFPNYSSELNVNALLLGDSALYLCASSVPRVNTEAFFGQGTRLTVV.

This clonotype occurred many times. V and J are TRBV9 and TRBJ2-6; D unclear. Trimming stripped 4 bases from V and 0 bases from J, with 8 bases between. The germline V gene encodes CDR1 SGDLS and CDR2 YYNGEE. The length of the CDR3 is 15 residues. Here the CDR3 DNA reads TGTGCCAGCAGCCCGTCCCTCTCTGGGGCCAACGTCCTGACTTTC. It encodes CASSPSLSGANVLTF. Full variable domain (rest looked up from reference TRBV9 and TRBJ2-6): DSGVTQTPKHLITATGQRVTLRCSPRSGDLSVYWYQQSLDQGLQFLIQYYNGEERAKGNILERFSAQQFPDLHSELNLSSLELGDSALYFCASSPSLSGANVLTFGAGSRLTVL.

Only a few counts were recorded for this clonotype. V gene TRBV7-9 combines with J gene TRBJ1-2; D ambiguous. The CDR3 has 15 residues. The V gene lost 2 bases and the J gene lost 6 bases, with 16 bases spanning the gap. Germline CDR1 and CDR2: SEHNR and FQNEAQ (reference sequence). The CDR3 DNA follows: TGTGCCAGCAGCTTAATTTCTACCGGCGAACATGGCTACACCTTC. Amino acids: CASSLISTGEHGYTF.

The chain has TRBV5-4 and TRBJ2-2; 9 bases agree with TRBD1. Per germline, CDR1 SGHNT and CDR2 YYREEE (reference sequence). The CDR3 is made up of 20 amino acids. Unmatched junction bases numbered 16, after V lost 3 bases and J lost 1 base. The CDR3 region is CASSSWTGAVMGENTGELFF. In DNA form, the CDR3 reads TGTGCCAGCAGCTCTTGGACAGGGGCGGTAATGGGAGAGAACACCGGGGAGCTGTTTTTT.

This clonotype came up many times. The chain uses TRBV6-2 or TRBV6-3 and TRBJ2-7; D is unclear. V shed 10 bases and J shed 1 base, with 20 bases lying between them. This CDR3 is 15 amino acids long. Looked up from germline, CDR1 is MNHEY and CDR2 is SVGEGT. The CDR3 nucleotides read TGTGCCACCTATAGGCGGACCTCACCTTCCTACGAGCAGTACTTC. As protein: CATYRRTSPSYEQYF.

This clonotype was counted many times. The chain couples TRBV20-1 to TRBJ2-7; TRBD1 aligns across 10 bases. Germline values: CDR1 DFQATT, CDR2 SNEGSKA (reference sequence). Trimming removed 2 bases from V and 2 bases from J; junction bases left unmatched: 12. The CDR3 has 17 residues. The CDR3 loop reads CSARMSFPGQGTYEQYF. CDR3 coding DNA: TGCAGTGCTAGAATGAGCTTTCCGGGACAGGGGACCTACGAGCAGTACTTC.

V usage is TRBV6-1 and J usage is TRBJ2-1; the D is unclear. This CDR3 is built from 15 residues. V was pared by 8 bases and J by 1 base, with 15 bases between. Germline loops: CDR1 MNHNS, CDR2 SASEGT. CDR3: CASLLGSLSYNEQFF. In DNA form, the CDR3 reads TGTGCCAGCCTATTGGGAAGCTTGTCCTACAATGAGCAGTTCTTC.

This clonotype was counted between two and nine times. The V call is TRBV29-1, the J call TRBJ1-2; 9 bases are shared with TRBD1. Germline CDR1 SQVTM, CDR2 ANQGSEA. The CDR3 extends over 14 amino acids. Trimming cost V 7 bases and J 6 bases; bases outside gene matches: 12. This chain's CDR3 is CSAHTGTGSNGYTF. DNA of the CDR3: TGCAGCGCACATACCGGGACAGGGTCTAATGGCTACACCTTC. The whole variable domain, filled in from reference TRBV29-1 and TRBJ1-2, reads SAVISQKPSRDICQRGTSLTIQCQVDSQVTMMFWYRQQPGQSLTLIATANQGSEATYESGFVIDKFPISRPNLTFSTLTVSNMSPEDSSIYLCSAHTGTGSNGYTFGSGTRLTVV.

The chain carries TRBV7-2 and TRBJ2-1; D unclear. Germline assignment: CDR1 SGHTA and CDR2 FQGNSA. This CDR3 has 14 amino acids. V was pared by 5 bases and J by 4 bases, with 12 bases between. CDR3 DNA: TGTGCCAGCAGCCCCGAACCCGATTACAATGAGCAGTTCTTC. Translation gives CASSPEPDYNEQFF.

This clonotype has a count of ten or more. The CDR3 DNA reads TGCAGTGCTAGCAACAGACCCTACGAGCAGTACTTC. As protein: CSASNRPYEQYF. The V call is TRBV20-1, the J call TRBJ2-7; D not certain. Deletions cut 3 bases from V and 2 bases from J, with 8 bases between. The germline gives CDR1 DFQATT, CDR2 SNEGSKA (reference sequence). CDR3 length: 12 residues.

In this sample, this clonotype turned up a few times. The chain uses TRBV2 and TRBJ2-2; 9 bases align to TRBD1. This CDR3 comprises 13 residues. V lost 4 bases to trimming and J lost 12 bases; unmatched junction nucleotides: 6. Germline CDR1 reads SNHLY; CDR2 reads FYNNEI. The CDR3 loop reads CASSGTGANQLFF. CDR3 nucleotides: TGTGCCAGCAGTGGGACAGGGGCGAATCAGCTGTTTTTT.

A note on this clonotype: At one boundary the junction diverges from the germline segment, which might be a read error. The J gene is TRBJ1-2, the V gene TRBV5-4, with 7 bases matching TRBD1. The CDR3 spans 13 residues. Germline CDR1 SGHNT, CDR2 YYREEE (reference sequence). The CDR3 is CASSLSQGHGYNF. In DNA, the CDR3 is TGTGCCAGCAGCTTGTCACAGGGGCATGGCTACAACTTC.

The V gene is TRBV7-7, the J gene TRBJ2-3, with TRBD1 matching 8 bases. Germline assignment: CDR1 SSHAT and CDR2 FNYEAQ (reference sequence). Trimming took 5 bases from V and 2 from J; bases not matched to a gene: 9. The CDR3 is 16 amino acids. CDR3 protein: CASSPAGQGATDTQYF. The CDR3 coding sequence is TGTGCCAGCAGCCCCGCGGGGCAGGGGGCCACAGATACGCAGTATTTT.

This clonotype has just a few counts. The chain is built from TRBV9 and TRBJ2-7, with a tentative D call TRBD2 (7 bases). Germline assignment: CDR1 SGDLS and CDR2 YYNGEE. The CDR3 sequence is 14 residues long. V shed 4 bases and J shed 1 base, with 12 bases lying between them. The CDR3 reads CASSKGGRSYEQYF. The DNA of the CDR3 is TGTGCCAGCAGCAAGGGGGGGCGATCCTACGAGCAGTACTTC.

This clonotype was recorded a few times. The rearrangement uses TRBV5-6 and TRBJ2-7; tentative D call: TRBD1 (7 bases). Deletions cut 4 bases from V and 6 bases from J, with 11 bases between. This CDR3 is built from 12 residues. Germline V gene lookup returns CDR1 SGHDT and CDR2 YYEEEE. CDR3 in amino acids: CASSQGGGEQYF. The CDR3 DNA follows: TGTGCCAGCAGCCAGGGGGGCGGCGAGCAGTACTTC.

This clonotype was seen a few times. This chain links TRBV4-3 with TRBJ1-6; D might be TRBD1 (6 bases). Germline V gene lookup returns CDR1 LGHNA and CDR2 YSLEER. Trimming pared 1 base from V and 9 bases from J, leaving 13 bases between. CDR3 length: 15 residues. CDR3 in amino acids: CASSQAQGNVSPLHF. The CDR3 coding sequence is TGCGCCAGCAGCCAAGCACAGGGAAACGTTTCACCCCTCCACTTT.